The 21 T cell receptor beta chains below were found in one sample sequenced in a study of response to subunit inactivated influenza vaccine. TCRdb reanalysed the RT-PCR reads using MiXCR and keeps one entry per CDR3 protein. The data show 500,000 to 600,000 distinct CDR3 sequences, 10% to 15% seen once. This specimen was PBMCs from blood, taken 40 to 50 days after vaccination. Receptors originate from a man aged 50 to 60 who received an inactivated influenza vaccine.

This chain uses TRBV6-2 or TRBV6-3 with TRBJ2-7; 7 positions agree with TRBD1. The junction had 9 bases not matched to a gene; V was cut back by 6 bases and J by 1 base. Germline CDR1 reads MNHEY; CDR2 reads SVGEGT. CDR3 length: 15 amino acids. The CDR3 DNA is TGTGCCAGCAGCCCGACCCGGGACAGATCCTACGAGCAGTACTTC. Translating it yields CASSPTRDRSYEQYF.

J is TRBJ2-1 and V is TRBV7-2; D is ambiguous. Per the germline V gene, CDR1 is SGHTA and CDR2 is FQGNSA. V lost 6 bases to trimming and J lost 0 bases, with 12 bases between them. The CDR3 sequence is 15 residues long. CDR3: CASREDFSSYNEQFF. DNA for the CDR3: TGTGCCAGCAGGGAAGACTTCAGCTCCTACAATGAGCAGTTCTTC.

This clonotype was counted only a few times. V and J are TRBV12-3 or TRBV12-4 and TRBJ1-5, with D perhaps TRBD1 (5 bases). The CDR3 consists of 15 residues. Trimming pared 2 bases from V and 4 bases from J, leaving 12 bases between. The CDR3 nucleotides are TGTGCCAGCAGTTTAATTGCAGGGTCAAATCAGCCCCAGCATTTT. This gives the protein CASSLIAGSNQPQHF.

This clonotype was detected a few times. The chain links TRBV12-3 or TRBV12-4 to TRBJ1-3, with D hard to call. The CDR3 runs 14 residues. V gave up 6 bases and J gave up 0 bases, with 9 bases separating them. This chain's CDR3 is CASSFVDSGNTIYF. CDR3 nucleotide sequence: TGTGCCAGCAGCTTTGTAGACTCTGGAAACACCATATATTTT.

This clonotype was counted a few times. This rearrangement joins TRBV11-2 to TRBJ1-1, with TRBD1 matching over 7 bases. V trimming: 5 bases; J trimming: 4 bases; junction bases outside the gene matches: 4. The CDR3 has 13 amino acids. Per germline, CDR1 SGHAT and CDR2 FQNNGV. The CDR3 here is CASSQGVVTEAFF. CDR3 nucleotides: TGTGCCAGCAGCCAGGGGGTCGTCACTGAAGCTTTCTTT.

This clonotype has a count of ten or more. The chain has TRBV7-8 and TRBJ2-5; TRBD1 aligns across 7 bases. The CDR3 sequence is 14 residues long. The ends lost 5 bases at V and 2 bases at J; junction bases unmatched: 5. Germline CDR1 reads SGHVS; CDR2 reads FQNEAQ. The CDR3 coding sequence is TGTGCCAGCAGCCCCCGGGACAGACAAGAGACCCAGTACTTC. Residues: CASSPRDRQETQYF.

The V gene is TRBV20-1, the J gene TRBJ2-1; TRBD2 aligns across 10 bases. This CDR3 comprises 15 residues. Germline V CDR1 and CDR2: DFQATT, SNEGSKA (reference sequence). The trim removed 5 bases at V and 4 bases at J, leaving 8 bases unmatched. The CDR3 region has the DNA TGCAGTGCTGGCCTTAGCGGGAGGTCTTACAATGAGCAGTTCTTC. Translation gives CSAGLSGRSYNEQFF.

This clonotype was seen at least ten times. Its ends do not fully match the called genes, so a read error is possible. V gene TRBV4-2 combines with J gene TRBJ2-1, with TRBD2 identical over 7 bases. The germline gives CDR1 LGHNA, CDR2 YNFKEQ. This CDR3 comprises 13 residues. For the CDR3, the DNA is TGTGCCAGCAGCCAAGATAGGCGGGAGCGCCCCCGCTTC. It translates to CASSQDRRERPRF.

This chain links TRBV4-1 with TRBJ1-6; D remains unclear. The CDR3 is 17 amino acids. Germline CDR1 MGHRA, CDR2 YSYEKL. Trimming removed 0 bases from V and 0 bases from J, with 9 bases in between. DNA for the CDR3: TGCGCCAGCAGCCAAGATGGGTGGCGCTCCTATAATTCACCCCTCCACTTT. As protein: CASSQDGWRSYNSPLHF.

A few counts support this clonotype. The chain combines TRBV7-2 with TRBJ1-1; 12 nucleotides match TRBD1. V lost 6 bases, J lost 3 bases, and 5 bases stayed unmatched. This CDR3 is built from 15 residues. Looked up from germline, CDR1 is SGHTA and CDR2 is FQGNSA. The CDR3 sequence: CASRLGQGAYTEAFF. In nucleotides, the CDR3 is TGTGCCAGCAGGTTGGGACAGGGGGCGTACACTGAAGCTTTCTTT.

This clonotype has at least ten counts. V is TRBV7-2 and J is TRBJ2-3, with 9 nucleotides matching TRBD2. With V trimmed by 5 bases and J by 5 bases, 8 bases remained unmatched. The germline V gene encodes CDR1 SGHTA and CDR2 FQGNSA. The CDR3 loop spans 15 amino acids. The CDR3 spells CASSRSSGIIDTQYF. The CDR3 bases are TGTGCCAGCAGCAGATCTAGCGGGATAATAGATACGCAGTATTTT. Combining the CDR3 with reference TRBV7-2 and TRBJ2-3 gives the whole variable domain GAGVSQSPSNKVTEKGKDVELRCDPISGHTALYWYRQSLGQGLEFLIYFQGNSAPDKSGLPSDRFSAERTGGSVSTLTIQRTQQEDSAVYLCASSRSSGIIDTQYFGPGTRLTVL.

With respect to this clonotype: A much more abundant neighbour one base away suggests this may be a read error. The chain carries TRBV7-8 and TRBJ2-1; D is undetermined. CDR1 is SGHVS and CDR2 is FQNEAQ in the germline V gene. With 5 bases removed from V and 2 bases from J, the gap between germline ends came to 10 bases. This CDR3 comprises 14 residues. CDR3 DNA: TGTGCCAGCAGCATAATATACCCCTACAATGAGCAGTTCTTC. It is translated as CASSIIYPYNEQFF. Full variable domain (rest looked up from reference TRBV7-8 and TRBJ2-1): GAGVSQSPRYKVAKRGQDVALRCDPISGHVSLFWYQQALGQGPEFLTYFQNEAQLDKSGLPSDRFFAERPEGSVSTLKIQRTQQEDSAVYLCASSIIYPYNEQFFGPGTRLTVL.

V gene TRBV14 combines with J gene TRBJ2-3; D call uncertain. V dropped 0 bases and J dropped 1 base, with 8 bases sitting between them. CDR1 and CDR2 (germline): SGHDN, FVKESK. The CDR3 spans 15 residues. The CDR3 DNA follows: TGTGCCAGCAGCCAAGAATATCCCGGCACAGATACGCAGTATTTT. Translated: CASSQEYPGTDTQYF. Together with reference TRBV14 and TRBJ2-3, the CDR3 gives the full variable domain: EAGVTQFPSHSVIEKGQTVTLRCDPISGHDNLYWYRRVMGKEIKFLLHFVKESKQDESGMPNNRFLAERTGGTYSTLKVQPAELEDSGVYFCASSQEYPGTDTQYFGPGTRLTVL.

In its sample, this clonotype was seen a few times. The gene calls are TRBV20-1 and TRBJ1-1, with no clear D. Germline V lookup: CDR1 DFQATT, CDR2 SNEGSKA (reference sequence). Trimming took off 4 bases at V and 8 bases at J, with 17 bases between the two ends. The CDR3 has 13 amino acids. CDR3 protein: CSAIRAEWLEAFF. CDR3 nucleotides: TGCAGTGCTATCCGGGCCGAATGGCTGGAAGCTTTCTTT.

This clonotype came up a few times. The chain links TRBV6-1 to TRBJ1-6; 9 bases match TRBD1. The V gene's germline CDR1 is MNHNS and CDR2 SASEGT. The CDR3 totals 16 residues. V shed 4 bases and J 7 bases; nucleotides not matched to a gene: 8. The CDR3 bases are TGTGCCAGCAGTGCTTGGGACAGGGCCAGAAATTCACCCCTCCACTTT. This translates into CASSAWDRARNSPLHF.

The chain carries TRBV12-3 or TRBV12-4 and TRBJ1-5; D is possibly TRBD1 (6 bases). CDR3 size: 14 residues. The V and J ends lost 6 bases and 2 bases respectively, with 11 bases between them. This CDR3 is CASRHRDGNQPQHF. Written as DNA, the CDR3 is TGTGCCAGCAGACACAGGGATGGCAATCAGCCCCAGCATTTT.

Only a few counts were recorded for this clonotype. The chain has TRBV12-3 or TRBV12-4 and TRBJ1-6, with 8 bases identical to TRBD1. Trimming took 6 bases from V and 10 from J; bases not matched to a gene: 11. CDR3 size: 15 residues. The CDR3 spells CASRPGQGGGSPLHF. The DNA of the CDR3 is TGTGCCAGCAGACCCGGACAGGGAGGAGGGTCACCCCTCCACTTT.

The CDR3 DNA is TGCAGCGTTGAAGGGACAGGGAACTACAATGAGCAGTTCTTC. Amino acids: CSVEGTGNYNEQFF. V usage is TRBV29-1 and J usage is TRBJ2-1; 8 nucleotides match TRBD1. Per germline, CDR1 SQVTM and CDR2 ANQGSEA. The CDR3 contains 14 residues. With 1 base clipped from V and 3 bases from J, the junction kept 2 bases outside the gene matches.

The gene calls are TRBV28 and TRBJ1-2, with 7 nucleotides matching TRBD1. V lost 6 bases, J lost 4 bases, and 14 bases stayed unmatched. The germline V gene encodes CDR1 MDHEN and CDR2 SYDVKM. The CDR3 loop spans 16 amino acids. The chain's CDR3 is CASSRTDRVGTYGYTF. The CDR3 DNA sequence: TGTGCCAGCAGCCGGACCGACAGGGTGGGTACCTATGGCTACACCTTC.

This clonotype was observed at least ten times. CDR3 DNA sequence: TGTGCCACCAGTGGGGCTCCCCCGGGCAATGAGCAGTTCTTC. It codes for CATSGAPPGNEQFF. This chain links TRBV24-1 with TRBJ2-1; D remains unclear. Deletions cut 5 bases from V and 6 bases from J, with 13 bases between. Germline V CDR1 and CDR2: KGHDR, SFDVKD. There are 14 residues in the CDR3.

The chain employs TRBV28 and TRBJ2-1, with D perhaps matching TRBD1 (6 bases). Per germline, CDR1 MDHEN and CDR2 SYDVKM. This CDR3 is 17 amino acids long. Trimming took 1 base from V and 0 from J, leaving 13 bases between them. CDR3 DNA sequence: TGTGCCAGCAGTTTATTTGGTGGGGGCCGCTCCTACAATGAGCAGTTCTTC. Translation gives CASSLFGGGRSYNEQFF.